What follows is one T cell receptor beta chain and its context. Its specificity is not known. CDR1 is SGHTA, CDR2 FQGNSA, per germline. The V end lost 0 bases, the J end lost 5 bases, and 16 bases lay between the germline ends. This CDR3 region has 16 residues. Repertoires were generated with immunoSEQ multiplex PCR, while TCRdb's copy carries only in-frame clones and drops some. This table has about 120,000 clones, approximately 93% appearing once. These data originate in a study of T cell responses to AZD1222 COVID-19 vaccine. Turning to the study itself: The study pooled second doses at about 4 or about 12 weeks. The study, taken as a whole, reports: Receipt of two AZD1222 doses was followed by a rise in Spike-specific TCR breadth and depth. Regions 160-218 and 743-854 held dominance among vaccine-associated CD4 TCRs, which spanned spike. Seropositive AZD1222 recipients at baseline numbered only five or six.

The TCR originated in an adult in good health. The material sequenced was peripheral blood, taken on day 0 of AZD1222 vaccination. The V and J genes are TRBV7-2 and TRBJ1-1, with D perhaps matching TRBD1 (6 bases). CDR3 in amino acids: CASSLALGGGWTEAFF. Here the CDR3 DNA reads TGTGCCAGCAGCTTAGCGCTTGGAGGGGGTTGGACTGAAGCTTTCTTT.